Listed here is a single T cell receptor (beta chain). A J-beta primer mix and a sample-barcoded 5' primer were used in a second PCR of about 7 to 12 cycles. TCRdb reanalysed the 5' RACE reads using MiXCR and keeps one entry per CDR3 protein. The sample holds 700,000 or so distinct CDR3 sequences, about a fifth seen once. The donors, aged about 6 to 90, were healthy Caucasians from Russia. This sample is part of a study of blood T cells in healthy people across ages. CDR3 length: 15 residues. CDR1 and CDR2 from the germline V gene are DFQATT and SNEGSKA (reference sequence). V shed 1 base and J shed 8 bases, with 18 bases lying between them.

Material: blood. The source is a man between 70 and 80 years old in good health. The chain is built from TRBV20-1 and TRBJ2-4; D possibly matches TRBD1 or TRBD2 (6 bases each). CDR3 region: CSARANSTGRHIQYF. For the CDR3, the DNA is TGCAGTGCTAGAGCAAACAGTACAGGGAGGCACATTCAGTACTTC.